The 10 T cell receptor beta chains listed next were all sequenced from one sample in a study of beta chain features in type 1 diabetes. Their antigens remain unidentified. Study-level findings and limits: Moderately but significantly shorter TCRB CDR3s were found in Type 1 diabetes patients in all four CD4+ subsets.

The entirety of the isolated RNA underwent reverse transcription, so expressed TCRB transcripts were sequenced. Profiling relied on immunoSEQ multiplex PCR, and the TCRdb table lists in-frame clones only, not all of them. The table lists under 200,000 clones, around 8.3% of them singletons. Sequencing was done on a sample of central memory CD4+ T cells from blood. The origin of the receptors is a woman aged 18 to 35 with type 1 diabetes.

The chain uses TRBV7-2 and TRBJ2-2; the match to TRBD1 covers 7 bases. Germline V gene data show CDR1 as SGHTA and CDR2 as FQGNSA. V trimming: 5 bases; J trimming: 6 bases; junction bases outside the gene matches: 6. The CDR3 has 14 amino acids. CDR3 DNA: TGTGCCAGCAGCCCCAGACAGGGTGCCGGGGAGCTGTTTTTT. Translated, it gives CASSPRQGAGELFF.

The chain links TRBV28 to TRBJ2-1, with D perhaps TRBD2 (6 bases). The germline CDR1 and CDR2 sequences are MDHEN and SYDVKM. This CDR3 is 16 amino acids long. The germline V and J ends were trimmed by 8 bases and 6 bases, with 23 bases remaining between them. CDR3 in amino acids: CASLAPGTRQVNEQFF. The CDR3, as DNA: TGTGCCAGCCTAGCCCCCGGGACTCGGCAGGTCAATGAGCAGTTCTTC. Together with reference TRBV28 and TRBJ2-1, the CDR3 gives the full variable domain: DVKVTQSSRYLVKRTGEKVFLECVQDMDHENMFWYRQDPGLGLRLIYFSYDVKMKEKGDIPEGYSVSREKKERFSLILESASTNQTSMYLCASLAPGTRQVNEQFFGPGTRLTVL.

This sequence joins TRBV25-1 and TRBJ2-3, with TRBD2 matching 7 bases. In germline, CDR1 is MGHDK, CDR2 SYGVNS. CDR3 length equals 15 residues. Germline trimming cut 8 bases from V and 4 bases from J; bases unmatched to any gene: 12. Here the CDR3 reads CASAGAREGSDTQYF. The CDR3 DNA follows: TGTGCCAGCGCCGGGGCCAGGGAGGGTTCAGATACGCAGTATTTT.

The rearrangement links TRBV15 to TRBJ1-1; D is perhaps TRBD1 (6 bases). Trimming pared 5 bases from V and 5 bases from J, leaving 15 bases between. CDR1 and CDR2 (germline): LNHNV, YYDKDF (reference sequence). This CDR3 comprises 14 residues. The CDR3 loop is CATSAQGSITEAFF. The DNA for the CDR3 is TGTGCCACCAGCGCACAGGGTTCGATAACTGAAGCTTTCTTT.

This clone was detected only a few times. The sample contains more than one DNA sequence encoding this CDR3. The rearrangement links TRBV19 to TRBJ2-1; TRBD2 might be the D (6 bases). The CDR3 sequence is 16 residues long. Trimming removed 0 bases at V and 1 base at J, with 10 bases between. Germline loops: CDR1 LNHDA, CDR2 SQIVND (reference sequence). The CDR3 reads CASSIDRSGSYNEQFF. The CDR3 nucleotides are TGTGCCAGTAGTATAGATCGTAGCGGTTCCTACAATGAGCAGTTCTTC. The entire variable domain, with the rest obtained from reference TRBV19 and TRBJ2-1, is as follows: DGGITQSPKYLFRKEGQNVTLSCEQNLNHDAMYWYRQDPGQGLRLIYYSQIVNDFQKGDIAEGYSVSREKKESFPLTVTSAQKNPTAFYLCASSIDRSGSYNEQFFGPGTRLTVL.

This chain links TRBV7-2 with TRBJ2-3; D is perhaps TRBD2 (6 bases). Germline V gene sequence: CDR1 SGHTA, CDR2 FQGNSA. The CDR3 is 15 amino acids. The germline V and J ends were trimmed by 4 bases and 1 base, with 12 bases remaining between them. The CDR3 sequence: CASSSSGWGTDTQYF. The CDR3 DNA follows: TGTGCCAGCAGCTCCAGCGGGTGGGGCACAGATACGCAGTATTTT.

The CDR3 DNA reads as TGTGCCAGCAGTGAGTCTGGGGCGAGGGAGACCCAGTACTTC. Protein sequence: CASSESGARETQYF. The rearrangement joins TRBV2 to TRBJ2-5, with D possibly being TRBD1 (5 bases). Germline CDR1 is SNHLY and CDR2 is FYNNEI. The CDR3 length is 14 residues. Trimming removed 3 bases at V and 5 bases at J, with 13 bases between.

The chain recombines TRBV19 with TRBJ1-1, with 8 bases lining up with TRBD1. V was clipped by 3 bases and J by 1 base; unmatched bases: 4. The V gene's germline CDR1 is LNHDA and CDR2 SQIVND (reference sequence). The CDR3 totals 15 residues. The CDR3 DNA reads TGTGCCAGTAGTATCCCGGACAGGGCGAACACTGAAGCTTTCTTT. It encodes CASSIPDRANTEAFF.

V gene TRBV7-3 combines with J gene TRBJ2-2; possibly TRBD2 for D (7 bases). The CDR3 is 14 amino acids. V gave up 2 bases and J gave up 6 bases, with 10 bases separating them. The germline V gene has CDR1 SGHTA and CDR2 FQGTGA. The CDR3 region has the DNA TGTGCCAGCAGCTTAGCGGGGGCGGCCGGGGAGCTGTTTTTT. Its translation: CASSLAGAAGELFF.

The V gene is TRBV7-2, the J gene TRBJ2-5, with 8 bases aligning to TRBD2. The germline V gene encodes CDR1 SGHTA and CDR2 FQGNSA. This CDR3 is built from 16 residues. The junction had 5 bases not matched to a gene; V was cut back by 1 base and J by 1 base. The CDR3 here is CASSLVSAGGQETQYF. The CDR3 region has the DNA TGTGCCAGCAGCTTAGTAAGCGCGGGGGGCCAAGAGACCCAGTACTTC.